This T cell receptor beta chain derives from a study of cytomegalovirus exposure and HLA in healthy donors. Findings and limits, study-wide: Indistinguishability led to the exclusion of some V segments, TRBV6-2 and TRBV6-3 included.

PCR used 60 Vbeta primers and 13 Jbeta primers. The protocol was immunoSEQ multiplex PCR, while the TCRdb copy is restricted to in-frame clones and leaves out a portion. This sample's table has 150,000 or so clones. CDR3 length: 14 amino acids. CDR1 is SGHVS and CDR2 is FQNEAQ in the germline V gene. V lost 3 bases and J 4 bases, leaving 9 bases between the germline ends. Comment on this clone: Its cognate antigen is unknown.

This sequence joins TRBV7-8 and TRBJ2-2; D might be TRBD2 (5 bases). Source material: PBMCs. The receptor's source is a woman aged 45-65 years in good health and CMV-seronegative. The chain's CDR3 is CASSLSRGTGELFF. Written as DNA, the CDR3 is TGTGCCAGCAGCTTGTCCCGGGGCACCGGGGAGCTGTTTTTT. Filled out from reference TRBV7-8 and TRBJ2-2, the complete variable domain reads GAGVSQSPRYKVAKRGQDVALRCDPISGHVSLFWYQQALGQGPEFLTYFQNEAQLDKSGLPSDRFFAERPEGSVSTLKIQRTQQEDSAVYLCASSLSRGTGELFFGEGSRLTVL.